These 12 T cell receptor beta chains came from one sample sequenced in a study of T cell clonality in common variable immunodeficiency. Generated by immunoSEQ multiplex PCR, the TCRdb table keeps only in-frame clones and is missing some. Recorded here are around 55,000 clones, none singletons. Sequencing used peripheral blood mononuclear cells. The receptors originated from a person between 18 and 75 years old in good health.

In its sample, this clone was seen many times. Its ends do not fully match the called genes, so a read error is possible. Read data end 3 residues before the CDR3 end; the end is taken from the germline J gene. The chain recombines TRBV4-2 with TRBJ2-3; TRBD1 might be the D (6 bases). Germline V gene lookup returns CDR1 LGHNA and CDR2 YNFKEQ. This CDR3 has 18 amino acids. CDR3: CASSQAPYLGGYTDTQYF. The CDR3 bases that were read are TGCGCCAGCAGCCAAGCCCCGTATCTAGGGGGTTACACAGATACG.

This clone was recorded many times. The observed sequence ends 3 residues before the CDR3 terminus, with the missing tail filled in from the germline J gene. The chain couples TRBV4-1 to TRBJ2-7; tentative D call: TRBD1 (6 bases). This CDR3 comprises 13 residues. V gave up 5 bases and J gave up 3 bases, with 11 bases separating them. The V gene's germline CDR1 is MGHRA and CDR2 YSYEKL. CDR3 DNA, as far as it was read: TGCGCCAGCAGCAGCAGACAGGACTACGAG. It specifies CASSSRQDYE. Given in full, the CDR3 is CASSSRQDYEQYF.

This clone was observed many times. From the germline J gene comes the end of the CDR3, since the read stops 3 residues before it. This chain links TRBV12-3 or TRBV12-4 with TRBJ2-7; 8 bases are shared with TRBD1. The CDR3 sequence is 15 residues long. With V trimmed by 1 base and J by 3 bases, 5 bases remained unmatched. CDR3 DNA, as far as it was read: TGTGCCAGCAGTTTAGGGATAGGACAGGGCTACGAG. Translated: CASSLGIGQGYE. The whole CDR3 reads CASSLGIGQGYEQYF.

This clone has ten or more counts. The read terminates 3 residues before the CDR3 end, so the remaining end is supplied by the germline J gene. The chain has TRBV20-1 and TRBJ1-5; tentative D call: TRBD1 (5 bases). The V end lost 4 bases, the J end lost 7 bases, and 17 bases lay between the germline ends. The germline gives CDR1 DFQATT, CDR2 SNEGSKA (reference sequence). CDR3 length: 14 amino acids. The covered CDR3 bases are TGCAGTGCTACGGACGGAGGGGTAGGGCAGCCC. It translates to CSATDGGVGQP. The entire CDR3 protein reads CSATDGGVGQPQHF.

This clone was counted many times. The read terminates 3 residues ahead of where the CDR3 ends, so the germline J gene completes it. The chain joins TRBV29-1 to TRBJ2-2; 8 nucleotides line up with TRBD2. The V gene's germline CDR1 is SQVTM and CDR2 ANQGSEA. The CDR3 is 14 residues long. V dropped 7 bases and J dropped 3; count of bases not matched to a gene: 7. This chain's CDR3 is CSARGGRDTGELFF. Incomplete CDR3 DNA: TGCAGCGCCCGGGGGGGCCGGGACACCGGGGAG.

In this sample, this clone turned up many times. The read finishes 3 residues shy of the CDR3 end, and the germline J gene is used to complete it. The chain has TRBV6-2 or TRBV6-3 and TRBJ2-2, with TRBD1 matching 10 bases. The CDR3 sequence is 13 residues long. V gave up 10 bases and J gave up 5 bases; unmatched junction bases: 4. From germline, CDR1 is MNHEY and CDR2 SVGEGT. The CDR3 is CATGTGETGELFF. The part of the CDR3 DNA that was read is TGTGCCACCGGGACAGGGGAAACCGGGGAG.

This clone was recorded many times. The read comes to an end 3 residues before the CDR3 does, leaving the germline J gene to fill in the end. The chain uses TRBV20-1 and TRBJ1-3; D unresolved. The CDR3 contains 14 residues. Germline CDR1 and CDR2: DFQATT and SNEGSKA (reference sequence). V was shortened by 0 bases and J by 4 bases, with 10 bases between the two germline ends. CDR3 in amino acids: CSAREALGGNTIYF. The covered CDR3 bases are TGCAGTGCTAGAGAGGCCCTAGGAGGAAACACC.

This clone was recorded at least ten times. Coverage ceases 3 residues before the CDR3 finishes, and the germline J gene fills in the end. The J gene is TRBJ2-3, the V gene TRBV5-1, with 10 bases aligning to TRBD2. Germline assignment: CDR1 SGHRS and CDR2 YFSETQ. V was clipped by 4 bases and J by 1 base; unmatched bases: 3. The length of the CDR3 is 15 residues. The CDR3 DNA, read in part, is TGCGCCAGCAGCCCTGGACTAGCGGGCACAGATACG. Translating it yields CASSPGLAGTDT. The CDR3, in full, reads CASSPGLAGTDTQYF.

This clone occurred many times. The CDR3 is cut off 3 residues early in the read; its end comes from the germline J gene. This sequence joins TRBV7-2 and TRBJ1-4, with D possibly being TRBD1 (6 bases). This CDR3 spans 15 amino acids. With 1 base removed from V and 6 bases from J, the gap between germline ends came to 12 bases. CDR1 SGHTA and CDR2 FQGNSA come from the germline V gene. The CDR3 loop is CASSLVVGGYEKLFF. The sequenced CDR3 bases are TGTGCCAGCAGCTTAGTGGTAGGGGGATATGAAAAA.

This clone was picked up many times. The read finishes 3 residues shy of the CDR3 end, and the germline J gene is used to complete it. This sequence joins TRBV5-1 and TRBJ2-7; TRBD2 aligns across 8 bases. Germline CDR1 is SGHRS and CDR2 is YFSETQ. V lost 3 bases, J lost 2 bases, and 10 bases stayed unmatched. This CDR3 is 16 amino acids long. CDR3 DNA, as far as it was read: TGCGCCAGCAGCTCGGTAAGCGGGGGTCAAACCTACGAG. Protein sequence: CASSSVSGGQTYE. The CDR3 in full is CASSSVSGGQTYEQYF.

This clone was detected a few times. The CDR3 bases that were read are TGTGCCAGCAGCCCCCTAGCGGGAGATTGC. It is translated as CASSPLAGDC. The entire CDR3 protein reads CASSPLAGDCYTF. The chain joins TRBV7-3 to TRBJ1-2; D not certain. The read comes to an end 3 residues before the CDR3 does, leaving the germline J gene to fill in the end. The V gene's germline CDR1 is SGHTA and CDR2 FQGTGA. The CDR3 sequence is 13 residues long.

The sample holds many counts of this clone. The read ends 3 residues early relative to the CDR3; the germline J gene fills the gap. The V call is TRBV14, the J call TRBJ2-7; the D is unclear. CDR1 is SGHDN and CDR2 is FVKESK in the germline V gene. This CDR3 spans 11 amino acids. V lost 0 bases and J lost 6, with 3 bases in between. The CDR3: CASSQEGEQYF. The part of the CDR3 DNA that was read is TGTGCCAGCAGCCAAGAAGGCGAG.